The entry below gives a single T cell receptor (beta chain) sequence along with its context. Its antigen is currently unknown. The entry originates in a study of T cell responses to AZD1222 COVID-19 vaccine. The wider study: Analysis merged second doses at about 4 or about 12 weeks.

Study outcomes and limitations: Unmutated variant regions reportedly attract nearly half of all spike-specific TCRs. Sampling captured repertoires only after the peak T cell response. Spike-specific TCR repertoires showed rising breadth and depth after two AZD1222 doses.

The method was immunoSEQ multiplex PCR; TCRdb's version includes in-frame clones alone and lacks a portion of them. The sample contains over 100,000 clones, 87% of which appear only once. The input for sequencing was peripheral blood, taken on day 0 of AZD1222 vaccination. This TCR derives from an adult in good health.

The CDR3 sequence: CASSQGANSPLHF. DNA for the CDR3: TGTGCCAGCAGCCAGGGGGCCAATTCACCCCTCCACTTT. V and J are TRBV14 and TRBJ1-6; TRBD1 is a possible D gene (6 bases). The V gene's germline CDR1 is SGHDN and CDR2 FVKESK. V lost 3 bases and J 7 bases, leaving 7 bases between the germline ends. The CDR3 totals 13 residues.